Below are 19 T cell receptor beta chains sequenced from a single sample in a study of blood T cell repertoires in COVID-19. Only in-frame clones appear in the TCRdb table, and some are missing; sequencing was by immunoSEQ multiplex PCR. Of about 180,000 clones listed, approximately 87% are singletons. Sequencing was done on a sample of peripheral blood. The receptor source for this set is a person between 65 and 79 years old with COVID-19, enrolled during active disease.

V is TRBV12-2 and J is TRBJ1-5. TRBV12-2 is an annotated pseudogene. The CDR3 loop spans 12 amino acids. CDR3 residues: CASRSLNQPQHF. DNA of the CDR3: TGTGCAAGTCGCTCCCTTAATCAGCCCCAGCATTTT.

This CDR3 reads CATEGAGTEAFF. CDR3 DNA sequence: TGTGCCACCGAGGGGGCGGGAACTGAAGCTTTCTTT. V usage is TRBV28 and J usage is TRBJ1-1; 7 bases align to TRBD1. This CDR3 contains 12 residues. The V gene's germline CDR1 is MDHEN and CDR2 SYDVKM. Trimming removed 10 bases from V and 5 bases from J; junction bases left unmatched: 7.

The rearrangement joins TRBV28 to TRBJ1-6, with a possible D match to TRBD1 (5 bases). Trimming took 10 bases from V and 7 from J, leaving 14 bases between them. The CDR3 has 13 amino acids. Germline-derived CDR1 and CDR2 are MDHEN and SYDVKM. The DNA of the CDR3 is TGTGCCACCATGACAGTACTCAATTCACCCCTCCACTTT. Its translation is CATMTVLNSPLHF.

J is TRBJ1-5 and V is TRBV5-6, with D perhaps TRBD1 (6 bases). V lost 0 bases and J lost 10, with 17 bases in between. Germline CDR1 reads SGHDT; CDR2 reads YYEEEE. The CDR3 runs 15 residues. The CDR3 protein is CASSLGTANLIPQHF. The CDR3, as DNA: TGTGCCAGCAGCTTGGGGACAGCCAACCTTATACCCCAGCATTTT.

Here the CDR3 reads CASSQALGVDTGELFF. For the CDR3, the DNA is TGTGCCAGCAGCCAGGCACTGGGCGTCGACACCGGGGAGCTGTTTTTT. The chain uses TRBV5-6 and TRBJ2-2; D not certain. Deletions cut 4 bases from V and 3 bases from J, with 16 bases between. The CDR3 spans 16 residues. Germline CDR1 and CDR2: SGHDT and YYEEEE.

CDR3 DNA sequence: TGTGCCAGCAGGAATAAGACATTGAGTCCCGGGACATGGCCGCCCCAGCATTTT. This translates into CASRNKTLSPGTWPPQHF. The rearrangement links TRBV28 to TRBJ1-5; possible D gene TRBD1, 6 bases. Trimming shortened V by 6 bases and J by 9 bases, and 30 bases separated the two germline ends. This CDR3 is 18 amino acids long. The V gene's germline CDR1 is MDHEN and CDR2 SYDVKM.

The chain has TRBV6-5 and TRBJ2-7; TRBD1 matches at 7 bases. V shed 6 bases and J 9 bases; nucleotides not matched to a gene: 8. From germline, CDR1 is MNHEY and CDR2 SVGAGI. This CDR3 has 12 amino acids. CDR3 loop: CASSKGTVPQYF. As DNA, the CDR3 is TGTGCCAGCAGCAAGGGGACAGTTCCGCAGTACTTC.

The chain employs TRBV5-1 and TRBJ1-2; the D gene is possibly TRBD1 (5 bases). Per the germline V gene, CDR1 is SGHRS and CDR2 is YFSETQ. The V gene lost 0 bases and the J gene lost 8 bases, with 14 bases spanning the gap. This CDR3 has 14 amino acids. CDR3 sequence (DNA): TGCGCCAGCAGCTTGGACGGAGGGGTTGAGGGCTACACCTTC. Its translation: CASSLDGGVEGYTF. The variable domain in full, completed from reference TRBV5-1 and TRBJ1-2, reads KAGVTQTPRYLIKTRGQQVTLSCSPISGHRSVSWYQQTPGQGLQFLFEYFSETQRNKGNFPGRFSGRQFSNSRSEMNVSTLELGDSALYLCASSLDGGVEGYTFGSGTRLTVV.

DNA of the CDR3: TGTGCCAGCAGCTTAGGGCGGAACTATGGCTACACCTTC. It is translated as CASSLGRNYGYTF. The gene calls are TRBV11-2 and TRBJ1-2; D remains ambiguous. Trimming stripped 1 base from V and 2 bases from J, with 5 bases between. The CDR3 is made up of 13 amino acids. Germline CDR1 reads SGHAT; CDR2 reads FQNNGV.

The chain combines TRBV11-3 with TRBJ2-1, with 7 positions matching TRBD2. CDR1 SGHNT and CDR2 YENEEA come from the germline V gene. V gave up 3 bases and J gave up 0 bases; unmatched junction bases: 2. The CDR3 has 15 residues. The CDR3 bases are TGTGCCAGCAGCTTTTCGGGGGGCTCCTACAATGAGCAGTTCTTC. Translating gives CASSFSGGSYNEQFF. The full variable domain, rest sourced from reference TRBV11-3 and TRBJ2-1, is EAGVVQSPRYKIIEKKQPVAFWCNPISGHNTLYWYLQNLGQGPELLIRYENEEAVDDSQLPKDRFSAERLKGVDSTLKIQPAELGDSAVYLCASSFSGGSYNEQFFGPGTRLTVL.

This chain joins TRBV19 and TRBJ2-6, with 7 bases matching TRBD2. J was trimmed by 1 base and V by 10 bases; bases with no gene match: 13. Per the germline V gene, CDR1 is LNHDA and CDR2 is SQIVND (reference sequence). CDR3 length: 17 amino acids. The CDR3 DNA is TGTGCCACTAGACAGCGGGGAGCCCCATCTGGGGCCAACGTCCTGACTTTC. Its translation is CATRQRGAPSGANVLTF.

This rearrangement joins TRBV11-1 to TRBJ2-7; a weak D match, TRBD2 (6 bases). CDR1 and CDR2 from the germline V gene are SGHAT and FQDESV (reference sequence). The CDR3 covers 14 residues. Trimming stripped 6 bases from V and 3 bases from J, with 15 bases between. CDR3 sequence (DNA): TGTGCCAGCAGTCGACCCGGGGGAAACTACGAGCAGTACTTC. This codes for CASSRPGGNYEQYF.

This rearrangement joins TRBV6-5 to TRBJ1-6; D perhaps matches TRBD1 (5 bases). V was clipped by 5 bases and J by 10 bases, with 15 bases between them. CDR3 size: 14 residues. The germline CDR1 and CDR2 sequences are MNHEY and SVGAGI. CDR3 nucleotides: TGTGCCAGCAGTAGGGAGGATGGGGACTCACCCCTCCACTTT. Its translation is CASSREDGDSPLHF.

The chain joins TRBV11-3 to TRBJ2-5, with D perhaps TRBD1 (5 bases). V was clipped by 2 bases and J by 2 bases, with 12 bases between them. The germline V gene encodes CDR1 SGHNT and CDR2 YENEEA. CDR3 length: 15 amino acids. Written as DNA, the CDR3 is TGTGCCAGCAGCTTAAGTGCAGGGTATCAAGAGACCCAGTACTTC. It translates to CASSLSAGYQETQYF.

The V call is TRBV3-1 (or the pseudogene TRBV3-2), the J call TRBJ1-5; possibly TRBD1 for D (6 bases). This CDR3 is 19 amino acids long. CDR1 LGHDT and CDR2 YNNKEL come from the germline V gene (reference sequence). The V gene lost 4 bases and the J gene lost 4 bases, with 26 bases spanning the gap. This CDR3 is CASSLIIKNRAGANQPQHF. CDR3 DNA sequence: TGTGCCAGCAGCCTAATCATTAAAAACAGGGCCGGTGCGAATCAGCCCCAGCATTTT.

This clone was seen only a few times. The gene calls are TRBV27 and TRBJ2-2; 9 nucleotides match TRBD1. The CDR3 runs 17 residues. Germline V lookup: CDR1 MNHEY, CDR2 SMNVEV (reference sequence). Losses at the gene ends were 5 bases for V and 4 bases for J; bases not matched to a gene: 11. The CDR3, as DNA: TGTGCCAGCAGTCACTTAACAGGGGGCTCGGGCACCGGGGAGCTGTTTTTT. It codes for CASSHLTGGSGTGELFF.

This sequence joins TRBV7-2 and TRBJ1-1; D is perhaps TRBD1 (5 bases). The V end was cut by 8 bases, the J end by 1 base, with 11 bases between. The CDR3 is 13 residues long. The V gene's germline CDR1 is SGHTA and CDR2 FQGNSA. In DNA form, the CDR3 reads TGTGCCAGCGGGGGAGGGAGGAACACTGAAGCTTTCTTT. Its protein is CASGGGRNTEAFF.

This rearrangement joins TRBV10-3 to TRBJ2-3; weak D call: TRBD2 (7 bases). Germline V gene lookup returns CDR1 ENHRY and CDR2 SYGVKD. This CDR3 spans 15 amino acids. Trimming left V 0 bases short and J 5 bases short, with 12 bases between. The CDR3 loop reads CAISESRGGGDTQYF. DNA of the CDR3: TGTGCCATCAGTGAGTCGAGGGGGGGAGGAGATACGCAGTATTTT.

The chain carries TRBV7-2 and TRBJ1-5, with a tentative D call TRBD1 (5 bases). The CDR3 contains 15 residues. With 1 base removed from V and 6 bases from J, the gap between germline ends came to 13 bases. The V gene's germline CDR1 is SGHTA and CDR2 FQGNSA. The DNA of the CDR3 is TGTGCCAGCAGCTTAGGGGGGGGTCGGAGTCAGCCCCAGCATTTT. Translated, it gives CASSLGGGRSQPQHF.